These 11 T cell receptor beta chains were sequenced from one sample in a study of T cell repertoires in cytomegalovirus infection. These TCRs' antigens remain unknown. TCRdb independently ran MiXCR on the reads; one entry per CDR3 protein. The sample records 640,000 or so distinct CDR3 sequences, 30% to 40% being singletons. This material consisted of cultured PBMCs, taken from culture after CMV antigen stimulation. Receptors were obtained from a human donor in good health (CMV status not recorded). Some clones in this sample may be carry-over from other donors' samples.

CDR3 bases: TGCAGCGTTGAGGGACTAGCGGGCTCCTACAATGAGCAGTTCTTC. Translation gives CSVEGLAGSYNEQFF. V is TRBV29-1 and J is TRBJ2-1; TRBD2 matches at 12 bases. The CDR3 contains 15 residues. Germline values: CDR1 SQVTM, CDR2 ANQGSEA. V was clipped by 3 bases and J by 0 bases; unmatched bases: 0.

The chain employs TRBV6-2 or TRBV6-3 and TRBJ1-1; D is unclear. The germline CDR1 and CDR2 sequences are MNHEY and SVGEGT. The V end was cut by 6 bases, the J end by 2 bases, with 7 bases between. This CDR3 has 12 amino acids. For the CDR3, the DNA is TGTGCCAGCAGGACGGTAAACACTGAAGCTTTCTTT. Its translation is CASRTVNTEAFF.

Of note for this clonotype: One junction end disagrees with the germline gene, perhaps due to a read error. The chain combines TRBV24-1 with TRBJ2-1; D is undetermined. The germline V gene encodes CDR1 KGHDR and CDR2 SFDVKD. The CDR3 is 12 amino acids. The DNA for the CDR3 is TGTGTCACCAGCAGAGAATACAATGAGCAGTTCTTC. Protein: CVTSREYNEQFF.

The genes are TRBV7-2 and TRBJ2-1; 7 nucleotides line up with TRBD2. The germline V gene has CDR1 SGHTA and CDR2 FQGNSA. CDR3 length equals 19 residues. V was clipped by 1 base and J by 0 bases; unmatched bases: 12. The CDR3 sequence: CASSLGLAARQSSYNEQFF. The DNA of the CDR3 is TGTGCCAGCAGCTTAGGTCTAGCGGCCCGCCAGAGCTCCTACAATGAGCAGTTCTTC. Based on the CDR3 plus reference TRBV7-2 and TRBJ2-1, the full variable domain is GAGVSQSPSNKVTEKGKDVELRCDPISGHTALYWYRQSLGQGLEFLIYFQGNSAPDKSGLPSDRFSAERTGGSVSTLTIQRTQQEDSAVYLCASSLGLAARQSSYNEQFFGPGTRLTVL.

The chain recombines TRBV4-2 with TRBJ2-2; maybe TRBD2 (6 bases). The CDR3 spans 17 residues. Trimming removed 0 bases from V and 1 base from J, with 12 bases in between. Germline loops: CDR1 LGHNA, CDR2 YNFKEQ. Here the CDR3 reads CASSQEGRGENTGELFF. The DNA for the CDR3 is TGTGCCAGCAGCCAAGAGGGGCGGGGTGAGAACACCGGGGAGCTGTTTTTT.

The chain recombines TRBV18 with TRBJ1-4, with 7 bases that match TRBD1. The CDR3 spans 16 residues. With 6 bases clipped from V and 2 bases from J, the junction kept 9 bases outside the gene matches. CDR1 and CDR2 (germline): KGHSH, LQKENI. In nucleotides, the CDR3 is TGTGCCAGCTCCCCGGGACAGATCGTCACTAATGAAAAACTGTTTTTT. Translation gives CASSPGQIVTNEKLFF.

This clonotype was observed a handful of times. At one end the junction does not follow the germline gene, possibly because of a read error. The chain has TRBV6-6 and TRBJ2-7; D is perhaps TRBD2 (6 bases). CDR3 length: 14 amino acids. In germline, CDR1 is MNHNY, CDR2 SVGAGI (reference sequence). CDR3 in DNA: TGTGCCAGCAGCCAAGGCGGGACCTCCCACGAGCAGTACTTC. The encoded protein is CASSQGGTSHEQYF.

The gene calls are TRBV6-6 and TRBJ2-7; either TRBD1 or TRBD2 may fit D (6 bases each). CDR3 size: 17 residues. With 2 bases removed from V and 4 bases from J, the gap between germline ends came to 21 bases. Germline loops: CDR1 MNHNY, CDR2 SVGAGI (reference sequence). CDR3 residues: CASSYPDPGAVPYEQYF. DNA for the CDR3: TGTGCCAGCAGTTACCCGGATCCGGGGGCCGTACCTTACGAGCAGTACTTC.

This sequence joins TRBV19 and TRBJ2-1; no clear D gene. Germline V CDR1 and CDR2: LNHDA, SQIVND (reference sequence). CDR3 length: 13 residues. Between the trimmed V and J ends, which lost 7 bases and 7 bases, there was a span of 14 bases. The CDR3 nucleotides are TGTGCCAGTATTAACCTCAGCATGAATGAGCAGTTCTTC. Amino acid sequence: CASINLSMNEQFF.

J is TRBJ2-1 and V is TRBV20-1; TRBD1 is a possible D gene (5 bases). Germline CDR1 reads DFQATT; CDR2 reads SNEGSKA (reference sequence). There are 12 residues in the CDR3. Trimming removed 3 bases at V and 7 bases at J, with 10 bases between. CDR3 loop: CSASMGLNEQFF. CDR3 nucleotide sequence: TGCAGTGCTAGTATGGGGCTGAATGAGCAGTTCTTC.

The chain is built from TRBV6-1 and TRBJ1-2; D call uncertain. Trimming left V 0 bases short and J 5 bases short, with 19 bases between. Germline loops: CDR1 MNHNS, CDR2 SASEGT. The CDR3 runs to 17 residues. CDR3 nucleotides: TGTGCCAGCAGTGAAGCCGGGCGGAGGCTAACAAGATATGGCTACACCTTC. As protein: CASSEAGRRLTRYGYTF.